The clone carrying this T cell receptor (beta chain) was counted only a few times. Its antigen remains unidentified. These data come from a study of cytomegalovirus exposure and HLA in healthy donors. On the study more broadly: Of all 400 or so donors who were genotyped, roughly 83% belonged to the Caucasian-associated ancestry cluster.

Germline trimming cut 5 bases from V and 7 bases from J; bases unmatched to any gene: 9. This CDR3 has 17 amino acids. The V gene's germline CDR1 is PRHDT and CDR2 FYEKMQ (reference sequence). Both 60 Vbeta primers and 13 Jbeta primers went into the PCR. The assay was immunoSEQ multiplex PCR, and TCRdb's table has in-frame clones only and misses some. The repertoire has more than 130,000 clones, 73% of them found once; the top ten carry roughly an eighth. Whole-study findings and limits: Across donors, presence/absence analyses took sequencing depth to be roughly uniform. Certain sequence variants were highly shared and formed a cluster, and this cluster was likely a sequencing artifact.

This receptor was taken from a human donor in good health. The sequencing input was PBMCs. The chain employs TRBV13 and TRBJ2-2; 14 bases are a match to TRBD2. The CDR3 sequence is CASSPRGLAGVFGELFF. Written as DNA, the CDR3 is TGTGCCAGCAGCCCTAGGGGACTAGCGGGAGTGTTCGGGGAGCTGTTTTTT.